This record concerns one T cell receptor (beta chain) sequence. Its antigen is unidentified. V dropped 3 bases and J dropped 7; count of bases not matched to a gene: 7. Germline V CDR1 and CDR2: LNHDA, SQIVND (reference sequence). This CDR3 has 15 residues. The data are from a study of T cell repertoires in cytomegalovirus infection. General study points: Cumulative frequency of public TCR beta families picked out carriers of CMV plus the relevant HLA. CMV-specific HLA-C-restricted TCR beta clonotypes dominated the ex vivo response.

TCRdb fed the reads into MiXCR, producing one record per CDR3 protein. Among more than 200,000 distinct CDR3 sequences listed, over 8% were seen once. This TCR came from a human donor in good health (CMV status not recorded). Some clones in this sample may be carry-over from other donors' samples. The sample was PBMCs. This rearrangement joins TRBV19 to TRBJ2-2; 8 nucleotides match TRBD2. CDR3: CASSMAAGAFGELFF. CDR3 bases: TGTGCCAGTAGTATGGCAGCGGGAGCGTTCGGGGAGCTGTTTTTT.